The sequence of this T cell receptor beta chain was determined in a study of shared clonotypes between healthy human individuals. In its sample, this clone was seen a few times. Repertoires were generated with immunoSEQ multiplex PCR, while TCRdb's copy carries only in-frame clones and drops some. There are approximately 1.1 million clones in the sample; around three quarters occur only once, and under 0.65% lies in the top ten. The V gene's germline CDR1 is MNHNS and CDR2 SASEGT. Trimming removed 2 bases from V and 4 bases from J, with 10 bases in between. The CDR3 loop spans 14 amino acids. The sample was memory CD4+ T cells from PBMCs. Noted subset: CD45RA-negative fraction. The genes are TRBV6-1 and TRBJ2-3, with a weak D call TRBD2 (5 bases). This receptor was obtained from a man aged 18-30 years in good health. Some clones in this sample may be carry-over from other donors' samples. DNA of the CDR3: TGTGCCAGCAGTGAACAGCGGACCTCAGATACGCAGTATTTT. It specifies CASSEQRTSDTQYF.